This passage covers 13 T cell receptor beta chains from one sample sequenced in a study of shared clonotypes between healthy human individuals. The method was immunoSEQ multiplex PCR; TCRdb's version includes in-frame clones alone and lacks a portion of them. The data contain around 1.5 million clones, under 99% of them singletons. The source material was naive CD4+ T cells sorted from blood. Subset noted: CD45RA+ positively selected. The receptors were sampled from a man aged 30 to 45 in good health.

The rearrangement uses TRBV7-9 and TRBJ2-1, with D uncertain. Germline V gene lookup returns CDR1 SEHNR and CDR2 FQNEAQ (reference sequence). Trimming cost V 1 base and J 10 bases, with 14 bases left between them. This CDR3 is 14 amino acids long. This CDR3 is CASSLDGSLGEQFF. CDR3 nucleotides: TGTGCCAGCAGCTTAGACGGTAGCTTAGGCGAGCAGTTCTTC.

CDR3 amino acids: CASSLIPLLAYEQYF. In DNA, the CDR3 is TGTGCCAGCAGCTTAATCCCTCTCCTTGCCTACGAGCAGTACTTC. The rearrangement links TRBV11-2 to TRBJ2-7, with D uncertain. Trimming left V 2 bases short and J 2 bases short, with 13 bases between. Germline V gene lookup returns CDR1 SGHAT and CDR2 FQNNGV. The length of the CDR3 is 15 residues.

V and J are TRBV5-4 and TRBJ2-2; D unclear. This CDR3 has 13 amino acids. Germline assignment: CDR1 SGHNT and CDR2 YYREEE (reference sequence). The V gene lost 0 bases and the J gene lost 7 bases, with 7 bases spanning the gap. This chain's CDR3 is CASSLDPGGELFF. Written as DNA, the CDR3 is TGTGCCAGCAGCTTGGATCCGGGCGGGGAGCTGTTTTTT.

A note on this clone: An end of the junction differs from the germline gene, which may be a read error. DNA for the CDR3: TGTGTCAGCAGCTTGTTTCTAGCGGGAGTGGTCTACGAGCAGTACTTC. Translation gives CVSSLFLAGVVYEQYF. The chain links TRBV5-4 to TRBJ2-7; 10 bases fit TRBD2. Germline CDR1 and CDR2: SGHNT and YYREEE (reference sequence). This CDR3 region has 16 residues.

This chain connects TRBV2 to TRBJ2-7; 7 bases line up with TRBD2. The junction had 3 bases not matched to a gene; V was cut back by 5 bases and J by 2 bases. Germline V gene sequence: CDR1 SNHLY, CDR2 FYNNEI. This CDR3 has 13 amino acids. In DNA form, the CDR3 reads TGTGCCAGCAGTCGGACTAGGACCTACGAGCAGTACTTC. Protein sequence: CASSRTRTYEQYF.

The chain is built from TRBV18 and TRBJ2-3, with 9 bases identical to TRBD2. V gave up 3 bases and J gave up 5 bases; unmatched junction bases: 6. The germline CDR1 and CDR2 sequences are KGHSH and LQKENI. The CDR3 extends over 15 amino acids. Here the CDR3 DNA reads TGTGCCAGCTCACCGCGGGAGGGCCGTGGAGATACGCAGTATTTT. Translation: CASSPREGRGDTQYF. Supplemented by reference TRBV18 and TRBJ2-3, the full variable domain reads NAGVMQNPRHLVRRRGQEARLRCSPMKGHSHVYWYRQLPEEGLKFMVYLQKENIIDESGMPKERFSAEFPKEGPSILRIQQVVRGDSAAYFCASSPREGRGDTQYFGPGTRLTVL.

The CDR3 here is CASKLGFATSYEQYF. In DNA form, the CDR3 reads TGTGCCAGCAAATTAGGGTTTGCTACTTCCTACGAGCAGTACTTC. This chain uses TRBV6-1 with TRBJ2-7; no clear D. Germline CDR1 is MNHNS and CDR2 is SASEGT. This CDR3 has 15 amino acids. V dropped 7 bases and J dropped 1 base, with 17 bases sitting between them.

The genes are TRBV5-6 and TRBJ1-4; D perhaps matches TRBD1 (5 bases). CDR1 is SGHDT and CDR2 is YYEEEE in the germline V gene. The CDR3 contains 15 residues. V gave up 4 bases and J gave up 4 bases, with 14 bases separating them. CDR3: CASSPGRRGNEKLFF. The CDR3 DNA reads as TGTGCCAGCAGCCCAGGGCGACGAGGTAATGAAAAACTGTTTTTT.

Concerning this clone: This CDR3 is also generated by other DNA sequences in the sample. V and J are TRBV11-2 and TRBJ2-2; possible D gene TRBD2, 5 bases. CDR1 is SGHAT and CDR2 is FQNNGV in the germline V gene. The CDR3 is 13 residues long. Trimming left V 2 bases short and J 5 bases short, with 6 bases between. The CDR3 bases are TGTGCCAGCAGCTTACGGGGAACCGGGGAGCTGTTTTTT. Translating it yields CASSLRGTGELFF.

The chain employs TRBV7-3 and TRBJ2-1, with 7 bases aligning to TRBD1. J lost 5 bases, V lost 5 bases, and 6 bases had no gene match. Germline CDR1 and CDR2: SGHTA and FQGTGA. The CDR3 contains 14 residues. This CDR3 reads CASSRDRSDNEQFF. CDR3 coding DNA: TGTGCCAGCAGCCGGGACAGATCAGACAATGAGCAGTTCTTC.

Comment on this clone: In the same sample, other DNA sequences code for this CDR3. The genes are TRBV5-1 and TRBJ2-2, with a possible D match to TRBD1 (5 bases). CDR3 length: 14 amino acids. V lost 3 bases and J 1 base, leaving 7 bases between the germline ends. The V gene's germline CDR1 is SGHRS and CDR2 YFSETQ. CDR3 in DNA: TGCGCCAGCAGCTCAACAGGGAACACCGGGGAGCTGTTTTTT. Its protein product is CASSSTGNTGELFF.

This sequence joins TRBV28 and TRBJ2-7, with D possibly being TRBD1 (6 bases). Germline CDR1 and CDR2: MDHEN and SYDVKM. The CDR3 consists of 15 residues. Trimming took off 4 bases at V and 3 bases at J, with 16 bases between the two ends. CDR3 region: CASSSLQGPLYEQYF. In DNA, the CDR3 is TGTGCCAGCAGTTCACTACAGGGTCCCCTCTACGAGCAGTACTTC.

The chain has TRBV4-3 and TRBJ2-2; D unresolved. Looked up from germline, CDR1 is LGHNA and CDR2 is YSLEER. V lost 4 bases and J lost 7, with 7 bases in between. This CDR3 contains 12 residues. CDR3 DNA: TGCGCCAGCAGCCGGGTTGACGGGGAGCTGTTTTTT. This sequence encodes CASSRVDGELFF.